These T cell receptor beta chains were read from a single sample in a study of CD4 T cells in lung cancer. Antigens of these TCRs are unknown. The data were produced by immunoSEQ multiplex PCR, yet TCRdb's version contains in-frame clones alone and is incomplete. The sample contains under 2,000 clones, roughly 70% of which appear only once. What was sequenced was a CD4+ T cell line or clone grown in culture. The receptors shown here come from a woman in her sixties with non-small cell lung cancer. Some clones in this sample may be carry-over from other donors' samples. Both conserved end residues are part of each CDR3. A D gene is named only where the DNA matches it firmly. A clone size is listed for some rows: how often the clone was seen (once, few, many), or a class if it is expanded.

clone_size d_call j_call v_call cdr3_nt cdr3_aa
NA TRBD2 TRBJ2-1 TRBV19 TGTGCCAGTACTCGGTTCGCTAGCGGGTACAATGAGCAGTTCTTC CASTRFASGYNEQFF
NA TRBD1 TRBJ1-1 TRBV27 TGTGCCAGCCGACAGGGGCATATGAACACTGAAGCTTTCTTT CASRQGHMNTEAFF
NA TRBD2 TRBJ2-7 TRBV6-5 TGTGCCAGCAACCGGGCTAGCGGGACCTACGAGCAGTACTTC CASNRASGTYEQYF
NA NA TRBJ1-1 TRBV5-6 TGTGCCAGCAGCTTGGGGGCTAAGACTGAAGCTTTCTTT CASSLGAKTEAFF
few NA TRBJ2-7 TRBV28 TGTGCCACCGCTGACAGGAGTTACTACGAGCAGTACTTC CATADRSYYEQYF
once NA TRBJ2-6 TRBV11-2 TGTGCCAGCACCTTAAGGGCCGGGGCCAACGTCCTGACTTTC CASTLRAGANVLTF
NA NA TRBJ2-3 TRBV4-1 TGCGCCAGCAGCCCTGAATGGGATCCCGTCCGGGGTACGCAGTATTTT CASSPEWDPVRGTQYF
NA TRBD1 TRBJ1-4 TRBV7-9 TGTGCCAGCAGCCTCGACAGGGGCGGTGAAAAACTGTTTTTT CASSLDRGGEKLFF
NA TRBD1 TRBJ1-3 TRBV11-2 TGTGCCAGCAGCCCCATCAGGGGGCCATCTGGAAACACCATATATTTT CASSPIRGPSGNTIYF
once NA TRBJ1-5 TRBV5-6 TGTGCCAGCAGCCCTGGGACCTCCGATCAGCCCCAGCATTTT CASSPGTSDQPQHF
NA TRBD2 TRBJ2-2 TRBV7-2 TGTGCCAGCAGCTCGACTAGCGAGAACACCGGGGAGCTGTTTTTT CASSSTSENTGELFF
NA TRBD1 TRBJ1-4 TRBV13 TGTGCCAGCAGCTTCTCTACGTTCAGGGGGGATGATGAAAAACTGTTTTTT CASSFSTFRGDDEKLFF
NA NA TRBJ2-3 TRBV6-5 TGTGCCAGCAGTTTAGGGCTACCAGGGACAGATACGCAGTATTTT CASSLGLPGTDTQYF
NA TRBD1 TRBJ1-1 TRBV4-1 TGCGCCAGCAGAAGCGGGACAGGGGGCGTTAGGGACACTGAAGCTTTCTTT CASRSGTGGVRDTEAFF
once NA TRBJ2-3 TRBV5-5 TGTGCCAGCAGCTTTAGGTGGGGTGAGGCAGATACGCAGTATTTT CASSFRWGEADTQYF
NA TRBD2 TRBJ2-5 TRBV7-7 TGTGCTAGCAGCTTAGCGCCGACTTCGGGGGGGGAGACCCAGTACTTC CASSLAPTSGGETQYF
NA TRBD1 TRBJ1-1 TRBV19 TGTGCCAGTAGTAAAGCCGGGACAGGGTTGAGGAACACTGAAGCTTTCTTT CASSKAGTGLRNTEAFF
NA NA TRBJ1-5 TRBV5-6 TGTGCCAGCAGCCTAAGAGGGTTGGTCGTGAATCAGCCCCAGCATTTT CASSLRGLVVNQPQHF
NA NA TRBJ2-7 TRBV28 TGTGCCAGCAGAACACAGGGATACGAGCAGTACTTC CASRTQGYEQYF
NA NA TRBJ2-1 TRBV29-1 TGCAGCGGTTCCGGGACACTTTACAATGAGCAGTTCTTC CSGSGTLYNEQFF
NA NA TRBJ2-3 TRBV11-3 TGTGCCAGCAGCCCCCAATTCCTTGGTGGGGCGCAGTATTTT CASSPQFLGGAQYF
NA NA TRBJ2-2 TRBV2 TGTGCCAGCAGAACGAACTACCTCACCGGGGAGCTGTTTTTT CASRTNYLTGELFF
NA TRBD1 TRBJ2-7 TRBV6-5 TGTGCCAGCAGCCTGGGACAGGGTGGTTCCTACGAGCAGTACTTC CASSLGQGGSYEQYF
NA NA TRBJ2-7 TRBV28 TGTGCCAGCAGTGGGTTGGGATTTTTGAACTACGAGCAGTACTTC CASSGLGFLNYEQYF
NA NA TRBJ1-2 TRBV27 TGTGCCAGCAGTTCAGGGTCGCAATATGGCTACACCTTC CASSSGSQYGYTF
NA NA TRBJ2-2 TRBV7-8 TGTGCCAGCAGCGCCTACATTTTCAGCACCGGGGAGCTGTTTTTT CASSAYIFSTGELFF
NA TRBD1 TRBJ2-3 TRBV6-5 TGTGCCAGCAAACACAGGGGGACAGATACGCAGTATTTT CASKHRGTDTQYF
NA TRBD1 TRBJ2-7 TRBV28 TGTGCCAGCAGTGCAACCGGGACAGGGCCCTACGAGCAGTACTTC CASSATGTGPYEQYF
NA TRBD1 TRBJ1-2 TRBV5-8 TGTGCCAGCAGCTTGGGGGACAGCTATGGCTACACCTTC CASSLGDSYGYTF
NA TRBD2 TRBJ2-3 TRBV27 TGTGCCAGCAGTTCGTTGACTTTTAGCGGGAGAGATAGCACAGATACGCAGTATTTT CASSSLTFSGRDSTDTQYF
NA NA TRBJ2-7 TRBV29-1 TGCAGCGTATTTTACGGGACGTCTACCTACGAGCAGTACTTC CSVFYGTSTYEQYF
NA TRBD1 TRBJ1-4 TRBV7-8 TGTGCCAGCAGCTGGGGACAGCATAATGAAAAACTGTTTTTT CASSWGQHNEKLFF
NA TRBD1 TRBJ1-4 TRBV7-2 TGTGCCAGCAGCGGTACAGGGGGCTATAATGAAAAACTGTTTTTT CASSGTGGYNEKLFF
few NA TRBJ1-1 TRBV2 TGTGCCAGCAGTGTGGAGGGATTTGAAGCTTTCTTT CASSVEGFEAFF
large TRBD1 TRBJ2-5 TRBV5-1 TGCGCCAGCAGCTTGGTTCGAGGGGGCGAGGTGCAAGAGACCCAGTACTTC CASSLVRGGEVQETQYF
NA NA TRBJ1-1 TRBV18 TGTGCCAGCTCACCACCGGGGAAATCTGAAGCTTTCTTT CASSPPGKSEAFF
NA TRBD1 TRBJ2-7 TRBV27 TGTGCCAGCAGTTTGACAGGGAACGAGCAGTACTTC CASSLTGNEQYF